The 29 T cell receptor beta chains below come from one sample, sequenced in a study of PD-1 blockade in mismatch repair-deficient tumors (dated by TCRdb to 2016 to 2017). To prepare the library, the immunoSEQ multiplex PCR assay was applied. TCRdb limited this immuneACCESS table to in-frame rearrangements with V and J called. A share of clones is missing; checked studies link under half to unresolved V genes, and the rest is unexplained. The sample table lists roughly 38,000 clones, approximately 80% of them with a count of one. The ten largest clonotypes hold around 1% of the sample. The specimen was PBMCs, collected around 40 weeks after starting pembrolizumab. The receptors originated from an adult with mismatch repair-deficient cancer.

This chain uses TRBV6-9 with TRBJ2-7; no reliable D call. Germline CDR1 is MNHGY and CDR2 is SVAAGI. The ends were cut back, 5 bases at V and 3 bases at J, with 5 bases in the middle. There are 11 residues in the CDR3. CDR3 amino acids: CASSPHYEQYF. The CDR3, as DNA: TGTGCCAGCAGTCCCCACTACGAGCAGTACTTC.

The chain combines TRBV19 with TRBJ1-5, with TRBD1 matching 8 bases. Germline V gene data show CDR1 as LNHDA and CDR2 as SQIVND (reference sequence). The V gene end was trimmed by 1 base and the J gene end by 2 bases; junction bases not matched to a gene: 1. The CDR3 contains 15 residues. The CDR3 DNA follows: TGTGCCAGTAGTATAGGGGACAGGCGCAATCAGCCCCAGCATTTT. Encoded protein: CASSIGDRRNQPQHF.

This chain uses TRBV30 with TRBJ1-5; D gene ambiguous. This CDR3 spans 13 amino acids. Germline V gene sequence: CDR1 GTSNPN, CDR2 SVGIG (reference sequence). V was clipped by 0 bases and J by 6 bases, with 9 bases between them. The CDR3 here is CAWSVGSGQPQHF. DNA for the CDR3: TGTGCCTGGAGTGTGGGGAGCGGTCAGCCCCAGCATTTT.

This clone was detected a few times. The chain recombines TRBV11-1 with TRBJ2-7; 11 bases fit TRBD2. This CDR3 has 16 residues. Per germline, CDR1 SGHAT and CDR2 FQDESV (reference sequence). Unmatched junction bases numbered 18, after V lost 8 bases and J lost 9 bases. In nucleotides, the CDR3 is TGTGCCAGCGGCCCGATGCCTATAGCGGGAGGGCCGTGGCAGTACTTC. Translated, it gives CASGPMPIAGGPWQYF.

V usage is TRBV4-1 and J usage is TRBJ2-7; 8 nucleotides line up with TRBD2. The germline V gene encodes CDR1 MGHRA and CDR2 YSYEKL. Germline trimming cut 6 bases from V and 3 bases from J; bases unmatched to any gene: 13. The CDR3 contains 16 residues. CDR3 nucleotides: TGCGCCAGCAGTCGACCCGGGACTAGAACCCGCTACGAGCAGTACTTC. It codes for CASSRPGTRTRYEQYF.

V is TRBV5-1 and J is TRBJ1-4; 9 bases align to TRBD1. Germline CDR1 and CDR2: SGHRS and YFSETQ. The CDR3 is made up of 13 amino acids. The V segment lost 5 bases and the J segment 6 bases; nucleotides outside the gene matches: 2. The CDR3 protein is CASRQGADEKLFF. CDR3 nucleotide sequence: TGCGCCAGCAGACAGGGGGCGGATGAAAAACTGTTTTTT.

The chain couples TRBV25-1 to TRBJ2-7; the D gene is possibly TRBD1 (6 bases). CDR1 and CDR2 from the germline V gene are MGHDK and SYGVNS. The CDR3 covers 13 residues. V gave up 10 bases and J gave up 2 bases, with 15 bases separating them. CDR3 coding DNA: TGTGCCAAGTCACGGCAGGGGCCCTACGAGCAGTACTTC. Translation: CAKSRQGPYEQYF.

The V gene is TRBV14, the J gene TRBJ2-1; 7 bases line up with TRBD1. J was trimmed by 10 bases and V by 0 bases; bases with no gene match: 6. The CDR3 is 14 residues long. CDR1 SGHDN and CDR2 FVKESK come from the germline V gene. CDR3: CASSQDMTGFEQFF. The CDR3 nucleotides read TGTGCCAGCAGCCAAGATATGACAGGGTTCGAGCAGTTCTTC.

The rearrangement uses TRBV30 and TRBJ1-5, with TRBD1 matching over 7 bases. The CDR3 extends over 15 amino acids. V lost 2 bases, J lost 8 bases, and 12 bases stayed unmatched. Germline V gene lookup returns CDR1 GTSNPN and CDR2 SVGIG (reference sequence). The CDR3 sequence is CAWSSRDRRWEPQHF. CDR3 DNA: TGTGCCTGGAGTTCCCGGGACAGACGGTGGGAGCCCCAGCATTTT.

V is TRBV28 and J is TRBJ1-4, with a tentative D call TRBD1 (5 bases). The germline CDR1 and CDR2 sequences are MDHEN and SYDVKM. Deletions cut 4 bases from V and 5 bases from J, with 14 bases between. The CDR3 runs 15 residues. In DNA form, the CDR3 reads TGTGCCAGCAGTTCGTCGACAGACGAAAATGAAAAACTGTTTTTT. Translation: CASSSSTDENEKLFF.

The rearrangement links TRBV14 to TRBJ2-7; D unclear. With 4 bases removed from V and 0 bases from J, the gap between germline ends came to 10 bases. The germline CDR1 and CDR2 sequences are SGHDN and FVKESK. This CDR3 comprises 14 residues. The CDR3, as DNA: TGTGCCAGCAGCCCGACATATAACTCCTACGAGCAGTACTTC. As protein: CASSPTYNSYEQYF.

This clone has more than one count but fewer than ten. The CDR3: CASSIGGGGYTF. The CDR3 coding sequence is TGTGCCAGTAGTATAGGGGGAGGAGGCTACACCTTC. This chain connects TRBV19 to TRBJ1-2; the D is unclear. The CDR3 spans 12 residues. V was trimmed by 1 base and J by 8 bases, leaving 8 bases between them. Per germline, CDR1 LNHDA and CDR2 SQIVND (reference sequence).

The gene calls are TRBV11-2 and TRBJ2-7; 9 bases are shared with TRBD1. The J segment lost 7 bases and the V segment lost 2 bases, leaving 9 bases of the junction unmatched. This CDR3 spans 15 amino acids. Germline CDR1 SGHAT, CDR2 FQNNGV. The CDR3 nucleotides read TGTGCCAGCAGCTTAATGGGACAGGGTATTTCGGAGCAGTACTTC. Translating gives CASSLMGQGISEQYF.

The genes are TRBV6-4 and TRBJ2-3; no clear D gene. This CDR3 comprises 14 residues. Germline loops: CDR1 MRHNA, CDR2 SNTAGT. The germline V and J ends were trimmed by 5 bases and 1 base, with 10 bases remaining between them. In nucleotides, the CDR3 is TGTGCCAGCAGTCGAGGCGGAGGCACAGATACGCAGTATTTT. It encodes CASSRGGGTDTQYF.

The V call is TRBV5-1, the J call TRBJ2-1, with TRBD2 matching over 10 bases. CDR3 size: 15 residues. V shed 0 bases, J shed 4 bases, and the junction held 1 base outside the gene matches. Germline V gene data show CDR1 as SGHRS and CDR2 as YFSETQ. This CDR3 is CASSLGLAGYNEQFF. In DNA form, the CDR3 reads TGCGCCAGCAGCTTGGGACTAGCGGGTTACAATGAGCAGTTCTTC.

Regarding this clone: An end of the junction does not agree with germline; a read error may underlie this. The CDR3 protein is CASSLGGQKETQYF. CDR3 in DNA: TGTGCTAGCAGCTTAGGGGGACAGAAAGAGACCCAGTACTTC. The chain links TRBV7-7 to TRBJ2-5; 7 bases agree with TRBD1. CDR3 size: 14 residues. CDR1 and CDR2 from the germline V gene are SSHAT and FNYEAQ (reference sequence). Drawing the rest from reference TRBV7-7 and TRBJ2-5, the complete variable domain is GAGVSQSPRYKVTKRGQDVTLRCDPISSHATLYWYQQALGQGPEFLTYFNYEAQPDKSGLPSDRFSAERPEGSISTLTIQRTEQRDSAMYRCASSLGGQKETQYFGPGTRLLVL.

The chain carries TRBV29-1 and TRBJ2-1, with 7 positions matching TRBD1. The V segment lost 6 bases and the J segment 5 bases; nucleotides outside the gene matches: 13. The germline V gene encodes CDR1 SQVTM and CDR2 ANQGSEA. The CDR3 runs to 15 residues. CDR3 in DNA: TGCAGCGTGAAAGGGGAGACAGGGCGCGACAATGAGCAGTTCTTC. Amino acids: CSVKGETGRDNEQFF.

This clone was observed a single time. The chain is built from TRBV10-3 and TRBJ2-3, with 8 positions matching TRBD1. Losses at the gene ends were 10 bases for V and 5 bases for J; bases not matched to a gene: 5. There are 12 residues in the CDR3. Germline loops: CDR1 ENHRY, CDR2 SYGVKD. The chain's CDR3 is CATGQGVDTQYF. The CDR3 DNA reads TGTGCCACCGGACAGGGCGTAGATACGCAGTATTTT.

The V call is TRBV9, the J call TRBJ2-1; TRBD2 aligns across 11 bases. Germline V gene lookup returns CDR1 SGDLS and CDR2 YYNGEE. The CDR3 runs 17 residues. With 2 bases clipped from V and 6 bases from J, the junction kept 10 bases outside the gene matches. The CDR3 region is CASSVYSTSGNGNEQFF. Here the CDR3 DNA reads TGTGCCAGCAGCGTGTACTCGACTAGCGGGAACGGCAATGAGCAGTTCTTC.

The chain recombines TRBV4-2 with TRBJ1-3, with TRBD1 as a possible D gene (5 bases). Trimming removed 0 bases at V and 1 base at J, with 19 bases between. Germline assignment: CDR1 LGHNA and CDR2 YNFKEQ. This CDR3 has 19 amino acids. In nucleotides, the CDR3 is TGTGCCAGCAGCCAAGATCTTGTAGGGGCCGACGTATCTGGAAACACCATATATTTT. As protein: CASSQDLVGADVSGNTIYF.

This chain connects TRBV7-9 to TRBJ2-1; TRBD1 aligns across 8 bases. The junction had 16 bases not matched to a gene; V was cut back by 5 bases and J by 7 bases. This CDR3 contains 17 residues. The germline CDR1 and CDR2 sequences are SEHNR and FQNEAQ (reference sequence). The CDR3 here is CASSAHGQGAVRNEQFF. The CDR3 DNA follows: TGTGCCAGCAGCGCCCATGGTCAGGGGGCGGTTCGGAATGAGCAGTTCTTC.

This clone was seen a few times. The chain couples TRBV27 to TRBJ2-7, with TRBD2 matching 8 bases. This CDR3 has 15 residues. CDR1 MNHEY and CDR2 SMNVEV come from the germline V gene (reference sequence). V was clipped by 0 bases and J by 5 bases; unmatched bases: 6. The CDR3 here is CASSLSSAGGHEQYF. The CDR3 DNA follows: TGTGCCAGCAGTTTATCGAGTGCGGGAGGTCACGAGCAGTACTTC.

The CDR3 nucleotides are TGTGCCAGCAGCCAAGATGAGCGGGCACGCTCTGGGGCCAACGTCCTGACTTTC. Protein: CASSQDERARSGANVLTF. J is TRBJ2-6 and V is TRBV4-2; the D gene is possibly TRBD2 (6 bases). Germline assignment: CDR1 LGHNA and CDR2 YNFKEQ. CDR3 length equals 18 residues. The V and J ends lost 0 bases and 0 bases respectively, with 12 bases between them.

The CDR3 region is CASSSTSGRLDIQYF. The DNA of the CDR3 is TGTGCCAGCAGTTCTACTAGCGGGAGATTGGACATTCAGTACTTC. This rearrangement joins TRBV28 to TRBJ2-4; 11 positions agree with TRBD2. Germline V CDR1 and CDR2: MDHEN, SYDVKM. Trimming took 4 bases from V and 8 from J; bases not matched to a gene: 7. This CDR3 is built from 15 residues. The complete variable domain, with remaining parts taken from reference TRBV28 and TRBJ2-4, reads DVKVTQSSRYLVKRTGEKVFLECVQDMDHENMFWYRQDPGLGLRLIYFSYDVKMKEKGDIPEGYSVSREKKERFSLILESASTNQTSMYLCASSSTSGRLDIQYFGAGTRLSVL.

The V gene is TRBV29-1, the J gene TRBJ2-5; D remains unclear. The germline V gene encodes CDR1 SQVTM and CDR2 ANQGSEA. Trimming left V 4 bases short and J 2 bases short, with 14 bases between. The CDR3 covers 14 residues. The CDR3 sequence is CSVVPSLRQETQYF. The CDR3 bases are TGCAGCGTTGTGCCCTCACTGAGACAAGAGACCCAGTACTTC.

This clone has only a few counts. The rearrangement joins TRBV28 to TRBJ2-1, with TRBD2 matching over 11 bases. V trimming: 1 base; J trimming: 9 bases; junction bases outside the gene matches: 11. CDR3 length equals 17 residues. The germline V gene has CDR1 MDHEN and CDR2 SYDVKM. The CDR3 sequence is CASSLFDLAGGPGEQFF. CDR3 coding DNA: TGTGCCAGCAGTTTATTCGATTTAGCGGGAGGGCCGGGTGAGCAGTTCTTC. The full variable domain, its missing parts supplied by reference TRBV28 and TRBJ2-1, is DVKVTQSSRYLVKRTGEKVFLECVQDMDHENMFWYRQDPGLGLRLIYFSYDVKMKEKGDIPEGYSVSREKKERFSLILESASTNQTSMYLCASSLFDLAGGPGEQFFGPGTRLTVL.

This clone was picked up a small number of times. V and J are TRBV5-1 and TRBJ1-5; possibly TRBD1 for D (6 bases). Between the trimmed V and J ends, which lost 2 bases and 5 bases, there was a span of 11 bases. The CDR3 is 14 residues long. CDR1 and CDR2 (germline): SGHRS, YFSETQ. CDR3 region: CASSLGGADQPQHF. The CDR3 DNA reads as TGCGCCAGCAGCTTAGGGGGAGCAGATCAGCCCCAGCATTTT.

A few counts support this clone. The chain joins TRBV5-6 to TRBJ2-7, with 9 bases matching TRBD1. V dropped 1 base and J dropped 2; count of bases not matched to a gene: 4. There are 15 residues in the CDR3. From germline, CDR1 is SGHDT and CDR2 YYEEEE. The CDR3 protein is CASSLPGTGTYEQYF. The CDR3 nucleotides read TGTGCCAGCAGCTTGCCCGGGACAGGGACCTACGAGCAGTACTTC.

V gene TRBV9 combines with J gene TRBJ2-1; D is unclear. There are 13 residues in the CDR3. Germline CDR1 is SGDLS and CDR2 is YYNGEE. V lost 4 bases and J 8 bases, leaving 13 bases between the germline ends. CDR3 in DNA: TGTGCCAGCAGCCCCAGCACGGGTGATGAGCAGTTCTTC. As protein: CASSPSTGDEQFF.